Here is one T cell receptor beta chain with its context. These data are taken from a study of blood T cell repertoires in COVID-19. Study-wide background: Researchers got acute and convalescent COVID-19 samples from the United States, Italy and Spain.

The CDR3 sequence is 20 residues long. Germline lookup yields CDR1 SGDLS and CDR2 YYNGEE. V trimming: 0 bases; J trimming: 0 bases; junction bases outside the gene matches: 9. The authors' processing: Reference gene primer amplification yielded estimated nucleated cell counts. The repertoire was sequenced with immunoSEQ multiplex PCR; TCRdb's copy has only in-frame clones and lacks some. That table supplies the V and J calls and clone size; D and trimming were determined from the DNA. Among about 110,000 clones listed, approximately 70% were seen once. The material sequenced was peripheral blood. The receptor's source is a woman in her sixties with acute or convalescent COVID-19. The rearrangement uses TRBV9 and TRBJ1-6, with 10 positions matching TRBD1. CDR3 loop: CASSVAEDRGVSSYNSPLHF. CDR3 DNA sequence: TGTGCCAGCAGCGTAGCGGAGGACAGGGGGGTCAGCTCCTATAATTCACCCCTCCACTTT.